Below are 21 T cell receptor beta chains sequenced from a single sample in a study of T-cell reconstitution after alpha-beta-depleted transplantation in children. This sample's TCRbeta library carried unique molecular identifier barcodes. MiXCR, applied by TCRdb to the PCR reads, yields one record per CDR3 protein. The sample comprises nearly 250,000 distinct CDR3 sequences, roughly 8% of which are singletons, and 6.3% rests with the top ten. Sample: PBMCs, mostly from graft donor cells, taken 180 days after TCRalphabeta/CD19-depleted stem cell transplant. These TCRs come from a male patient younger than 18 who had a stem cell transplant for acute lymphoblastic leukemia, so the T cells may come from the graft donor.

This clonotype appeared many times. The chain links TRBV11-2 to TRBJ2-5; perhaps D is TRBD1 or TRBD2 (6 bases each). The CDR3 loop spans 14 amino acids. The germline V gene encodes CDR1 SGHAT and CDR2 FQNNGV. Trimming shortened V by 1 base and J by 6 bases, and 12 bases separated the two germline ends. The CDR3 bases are TGTGCCAGCAGCTTAGCGGGGGCCCTCCAGACCCAGTACTTC. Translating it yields CASSLAGALQTQYF.

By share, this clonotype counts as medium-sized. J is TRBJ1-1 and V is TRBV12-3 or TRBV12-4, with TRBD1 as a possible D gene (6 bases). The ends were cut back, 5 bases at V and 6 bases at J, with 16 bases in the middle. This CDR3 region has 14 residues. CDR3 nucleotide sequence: TGTGCCAGCAGTCCCCGGGGGCGCCTGTCTGAAGCTTTCTTT. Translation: CASSPRGRLSEAFF.

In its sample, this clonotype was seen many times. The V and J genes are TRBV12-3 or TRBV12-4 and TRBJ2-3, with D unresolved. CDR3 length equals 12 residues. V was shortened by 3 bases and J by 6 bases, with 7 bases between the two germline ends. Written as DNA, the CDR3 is TGTGCCAGCAGTTTTGTCGGGGATACGCAGTATTTT. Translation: CASSFVGDTQYF.

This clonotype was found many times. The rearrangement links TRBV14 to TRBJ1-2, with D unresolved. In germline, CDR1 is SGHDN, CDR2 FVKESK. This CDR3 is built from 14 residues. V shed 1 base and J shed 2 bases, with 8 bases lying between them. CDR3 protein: CASSQGAGNYGYTF. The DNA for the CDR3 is TGTGCCAGCAGCCAAGGAGCTGGAAACTATGGCTACACCTTC.

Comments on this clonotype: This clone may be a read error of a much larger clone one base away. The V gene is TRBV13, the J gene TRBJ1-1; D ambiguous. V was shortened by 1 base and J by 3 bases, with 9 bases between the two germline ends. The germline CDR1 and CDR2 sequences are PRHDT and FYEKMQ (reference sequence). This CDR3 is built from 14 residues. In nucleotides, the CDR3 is TGTGCCAGCAGCTTAGATAGGCCCCACACTGAAGCTTTCTTT. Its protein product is CASSLDRPHTEAFF.

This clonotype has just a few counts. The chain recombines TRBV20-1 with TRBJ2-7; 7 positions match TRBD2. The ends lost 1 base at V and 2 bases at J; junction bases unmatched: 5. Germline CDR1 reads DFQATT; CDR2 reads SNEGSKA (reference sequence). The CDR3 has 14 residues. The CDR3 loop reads CSARGREATYEQYF. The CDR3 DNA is TGCAGTGCTAGAGGCCGGGAGGCCACCTACGAGCAGTACTTC.

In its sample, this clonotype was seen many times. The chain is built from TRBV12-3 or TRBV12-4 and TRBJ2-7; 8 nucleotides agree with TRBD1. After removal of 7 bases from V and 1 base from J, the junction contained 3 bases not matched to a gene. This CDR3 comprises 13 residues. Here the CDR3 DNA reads TGTGCCAGCAAGGACAGGGAATCCTACGAGCAGTACTTC. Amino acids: CASKDRESYEQYF.

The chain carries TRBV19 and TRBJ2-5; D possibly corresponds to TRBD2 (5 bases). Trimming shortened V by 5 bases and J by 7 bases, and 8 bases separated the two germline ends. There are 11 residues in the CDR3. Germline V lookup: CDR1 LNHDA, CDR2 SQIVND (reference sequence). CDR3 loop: CASSSTRTQYF. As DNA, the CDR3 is TGTGCCAGTAGTTCTACTAGGACCCAGTACTTC.

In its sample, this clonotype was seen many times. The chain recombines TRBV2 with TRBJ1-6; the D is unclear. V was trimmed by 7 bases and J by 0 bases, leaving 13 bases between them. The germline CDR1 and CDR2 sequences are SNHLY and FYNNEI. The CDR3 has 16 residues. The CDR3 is CASNSQSLSYNSPLHF. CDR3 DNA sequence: TGTGCCAGCAACTCACAGAGTCTCTCCTATAATTCACCCCTCCACTTT.

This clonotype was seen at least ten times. The DNA of the CDR3 is TGTGCCAGCAGCTTAGGGACAGGGGGGTTTACCAAGGCTGAAAAACTGTTTTTT. This encodes CASSLGTGGFTKAEKLFF. The chain uses TRBV7-8 and TRBJ1-4, with 10 positions matching TRBD1. V was pared by 1 base and J by 7 bases, with 12 bases of the junction left unmatched. Germline CDR1 is SGHVS and CDR2 is FQNEAQ. The CDR3 has 18 residues.

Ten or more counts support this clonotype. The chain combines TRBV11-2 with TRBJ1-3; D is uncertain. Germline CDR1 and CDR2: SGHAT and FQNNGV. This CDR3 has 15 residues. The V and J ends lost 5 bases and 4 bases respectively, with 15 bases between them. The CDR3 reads CASSASLGIGNTIYF. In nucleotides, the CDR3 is TGTGCCAGCAGCGCATCCCTGGGTATCGGAAACACCATATATTTT.

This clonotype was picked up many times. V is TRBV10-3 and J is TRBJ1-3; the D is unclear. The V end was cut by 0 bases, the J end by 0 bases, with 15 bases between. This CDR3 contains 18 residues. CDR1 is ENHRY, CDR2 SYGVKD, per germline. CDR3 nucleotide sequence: TGTGCCATCAGTGAGTCTAAAAATTCACGGGACTCTGGAAACACCATATATTTT. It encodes CAISESKNSRDSGNTIYF.

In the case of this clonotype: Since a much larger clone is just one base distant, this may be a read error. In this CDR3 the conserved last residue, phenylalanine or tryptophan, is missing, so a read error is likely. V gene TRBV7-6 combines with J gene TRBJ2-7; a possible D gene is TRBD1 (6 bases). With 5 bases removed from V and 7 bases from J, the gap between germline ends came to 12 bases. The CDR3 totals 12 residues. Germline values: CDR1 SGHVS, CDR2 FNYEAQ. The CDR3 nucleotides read TGTGCCAGCAGCCAACAGGGACGGGAGCAGTACTAC. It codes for CASSQQGREQYY.

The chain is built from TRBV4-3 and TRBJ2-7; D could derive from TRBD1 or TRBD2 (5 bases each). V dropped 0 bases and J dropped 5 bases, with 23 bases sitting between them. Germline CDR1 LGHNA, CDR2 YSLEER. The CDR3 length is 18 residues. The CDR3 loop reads CASSQDWTAGWGNHEQYF. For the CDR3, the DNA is TGCGCCAGCAGCCAAGATTGGACCGCTGGGTGGGGGAACCACGAGCAGTACTTC.

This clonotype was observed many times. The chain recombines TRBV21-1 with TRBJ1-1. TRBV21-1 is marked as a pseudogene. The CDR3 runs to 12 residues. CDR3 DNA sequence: TGTGCCAGCAGCACCACGGGCCGTGAAGCTTTCTTT. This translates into CASSTTGREAFF.

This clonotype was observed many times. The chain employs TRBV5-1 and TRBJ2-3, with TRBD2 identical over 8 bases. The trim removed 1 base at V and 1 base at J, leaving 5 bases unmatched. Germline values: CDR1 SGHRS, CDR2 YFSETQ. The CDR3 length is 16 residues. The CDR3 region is CASSLPAGARTDTQYF. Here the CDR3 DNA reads TGCGCCAGCAGCTTGCCAGCGGGGGCCCGCACAGATACGCAGTATTTT.

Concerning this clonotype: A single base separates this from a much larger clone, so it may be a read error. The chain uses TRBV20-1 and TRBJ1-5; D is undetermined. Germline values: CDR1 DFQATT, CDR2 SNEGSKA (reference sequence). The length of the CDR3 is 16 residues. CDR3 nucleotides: TGCAGTGCTAGAGATCCCCGGGCGGGTATCAATCAGCACCAGCATTTT. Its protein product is CSARDPRAGINQHQHF.

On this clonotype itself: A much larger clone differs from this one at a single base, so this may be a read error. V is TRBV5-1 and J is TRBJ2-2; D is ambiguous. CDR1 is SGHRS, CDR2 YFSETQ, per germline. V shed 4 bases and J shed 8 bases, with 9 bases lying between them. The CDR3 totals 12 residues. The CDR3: CASSITKGELFF. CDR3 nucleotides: TGCGCCAGCAGCATCACAAAAGGGGAGCTGTTTTTT.

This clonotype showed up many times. The CDR3 here is CSVEDLRLAGVSYNEQFF. DNA of the CDR3: TGCAGCGTTGAAGATCTGAGACTAGCGGGAGTCTCCTACAATGAGCAGTTCTTC. The chain has TRBV29-1 and TRBJ2-1; 12 bases are a match to TRBD2. CDR3 length: 18 residues. The J segment lost 0 bases and the V segment lost 0 bases, leaving 6 bases of the junction unmatched. The germline V gene encodes CDR1 SQVTM and CDR2 ANQGSEA.

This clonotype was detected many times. CDR3 sequence: CASSLGQGRSHNEQFF. Written as DNA, the CDR3 is TGTGCCAGCAGCTTGGGACAGGGTAGGTCCCACAATGAGCAGTTCTTC. The J gene is TRBJ2-1, the V gene TRBV7-2, with TRBD1 matching 9 bases. Germline V gives CDR1 SGHTA, CDR2 FQGNSA. There are 16 residues in the CDR3. V lost 3 bases to trimming and J lost 5 bases; unmatched junction nucleotides: 8.

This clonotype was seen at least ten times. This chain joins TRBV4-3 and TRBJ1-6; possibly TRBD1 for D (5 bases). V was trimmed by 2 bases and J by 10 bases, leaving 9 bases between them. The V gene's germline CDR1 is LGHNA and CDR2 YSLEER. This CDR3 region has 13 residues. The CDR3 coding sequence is TGCGCCAGCAGCCAATACAGGTCCTCACCCCTCCACTTT. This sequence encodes CASSQYRSSPLHF.